This T cell receptor beta chain emerged from a study of OX40 agonist ivuxolimab in advanced cancers. Study details: Two cutaneous melanoma patients and one hepatocellular carcinoma patient, three in all, had partial responses.

CDR1 SGHRS and CDR2 YFSETQ come from the germline V gene. This CDR3 has 15 residues. V gave up 4 bases and J gave up 6 bases, with 19 bases separating them. Sequenced by immunoSEQ multiplex PCR; TCRdb stores in-frame clones only, minus some. In the table there are approximately 86,000 clones, roughly 90% of which are singletons. Details on this clone: What it recognizes is unknown.

Overall study findings and caveats: At 0.1 to 3.0 mg/kg and by week 6, clonal expansion occurred in CD4+ and CD8+ blood T cells.

This chain joins TRBV5-1 and TRBJ1-2; possibly TRBD1 for D (6 bases). The sequence was collected from an adult with an advanced solid tumor such as melanoma, head and neck, liver or kidney cancer. The material was CD4+ or CD8+ T cells sorted from blood, obtained in a trial of the OX40 agonist ivuxolimab. Here the CDR3 DNA reads TGCGCCAGCAGCCCCCGGGCCGGACAGTCGGATGGCTACACCTTC. Amino acids: CASSPRAGQSDGYTF.